The 23 T cell receptor beta chains presented below share a single source sample, sequenced in a study of blood T cell repertoires in COVID-19. Method: immunoSEQ multiplex PCR; TCRdb's copy keeps in-frame clones and lacks some. In the table there are 470,000 or so clones, over 75% of which are singletons. The sequenced sample consisted of peripheral blood. These receptors came from a human donor in a cohort sampled during active COVID-19.

The rearrangement links TRBV3-1 (or the pseudogene TRBV3-2) to TRBJ1-1; D is uncertain. The CDR3 length is 13 residues. Germline CDR1 is LGHDT and CDR2 is YNNKEL (reference sequence). The V end lost 0 bases, the J end lost 5 bases, and 7 bases lay between the germline ends. The CDR3 loop is CASSQDGVTEAFF. CDR3 coding DNA: TGTGCCAGCAGCCAAGACGGGGTAACTGAAGCTTTCTTT.

The gene calls are TRBV19 and TRBJ1-2; D remains ambiguous. Germline V gene data show CDR1 as LNHDA and CDR2 as SQIVND (reference sequence). V lost 7 bases and J 7 bases, leaving 16 bases between the germline ends. There are 13 residues in the CDR3. Here the CDR3 reads CASTPTSHSGYTF. The DNA for the CDR3 is TGTGCCAGTACCCCCACGAGTCACAGTGGCTACACCTTC. Full variable domain (rest looked up from reference TRBV19 and TRBJ1-2): DGGITQSPKYLFRKEGQNVTLSCEQNLNHDAMYWYRQDPGQGLRLIYYSQIVNDFQKGDIAEGYSVSREKKESFPLTVTSAQKNPTAFYLCASTPTSHSGYTFGSGTRLTVV.

This clone was recorded only once. The chain recombines TRBV27 with TRBJ2-1; 7 positions match TRBD2. The germline V gene has CDR1 MNHEY and CDR2 SMNVEV (reference sequence). The CDR3 is made up of 15 amino acids. Losses at the gene ends were 3 bases for V and 8 bases for J; bases not matched to a gene: 10. This CDR3 is CASSFRDWTSHEQFF. CDR3 DNA: TGTGCCAGCAGTTTCAGAGATTGGACTAGTCATGAGCAGTTCTTC.

V usage is TRBV19 and J usage is TRBJ1-6, with 10 bases that match TRBD1. Trimming cost V 7 bases and J 7 bases; bases outside gene matches: 10. The CDR3 runs 16 residues. Looked up from germline, CDR1 is LNHDA and CDR2 is SQIVND (reference sequence). The CDR3 nucleotides are TGTGCCAGTACCCCTGAGACAGGGGGCTCGAATTCACCCCTCCACTTT. This codes for CASTPETGGSNSPLHF.

This rearrangement joins TRBV7-3 to TRBJ1-1; 7 bases fit TRBD1. V gave up 5 bases and J gave up 5 bases; unmatched junction bases: 5. The CDR3 length is 13 residues. Germline CDR1 and CDR2: SGHTA and FQGTGA. This chain's CDR3 is CASSVQGRTEAFF. The CDR3 nucleotides read TGTGCCAGCAGCGTACAGGGGCGGACTGAAGCTTTCTTT.

The chain couples TRBV27 to TRBJ2-1; TRBD2 agrees at 13 bases. CDR3 length: 18 amino acids. Germline CDR1 MNHEY, CDR2 SMNVEV (reference sequence). V was clipped by 2 bases and J by 0 bases; unmatched bases: 4. As DNA, the CDR3 is TGTGCCAGCAGTTTAGCACTAGCGGGAGGGAGCTCCTACAATGAGCAGTTCTTC. It codes for CASSLALAGGSSYNEQFF.

V usage is TRBV28 and J usage is TRBJ1-1, with D possibly matching TRBD1 (6 bases). The V end was cut by 5 bases, the J end by 5 bases, with 15 bases between. Germline V gene sequence: CDR1 MDHEN, CDR2 SYDVKM. This CDR3 is built from 14 residues. As DNA, the CDR3 is TGTGCCAGCAGTCGAACAGGGTGGAGTACTGAAGCTTTCTTT. It encodes CASSRTGWSTEAFF.

The chain joins TRBV6-2 or TRBV6-3 to TRBJ2-3; TRBD2 aligns across 11 bases. Germline V lookup: CDR1 MNHEY, CDR2 SVGEGT. The CDR3 is 15 amino acids. V gave up 2 bases and J gave up 4 bases; unmatched junction bases: 2. CDR3 sequence reads: CASSYELAGADTQYF. The CDR3 DNA reads as TGTGCCAGCAGTTACGAACTAGCGGGAGCAGATACGCAGTATTTT.

The CDR3 bases are TGTGCCAGTACCCCACGAGGTCTCTCTGGAAACACCATATATTTT. Protein: CASTPRGLSGNTIYF. The V call is TRBV19, the J call TRBJ1-3; D gene unclear. The length of the CDR3 is 15 residues. In germline, CDR1 is LNHDA, CDR2 SQIVND (reference sequence). V shed 7 bases and J shed 0 bases, with 13 bases lying between them.

The rearrangement joins TRBV5-1 to TRBJ1-2; no clear D gene. This CDR3 region has 13 residues. Germline CDR1 and CDR2: SGHRS and YFSETQ. The V end lost 2 bases, the J end lost 6 bases, and 11 bases lay between the germline ends. CDR3 sequence reads: CASSFWVEDGYTF. DNA of the CDR3: TGCGCCAGCAGCTTTTGGGTAGAGGATGGCTACACCTTC.

This rearrangement joins TRBV2 to TRBJ2-2; D gene ambiguous. CDR1 is SNHLY, CDR2 FYNNEI, per germline. The CDR3 loop spans 14 amino acids. Trimming shortened V by 7 bases and J by 1 base, and 10 bases separated the two germline ends. DNA for the CDR3: TGTGCCAGCAAGAACCAGGTGAACACCGGGGAGCTGTTTTTT. The encoded protein is CASKNQVNTGELFF.

The rearrangement uses TRBV14 and TRBJ2-7, with TRBD2 as a possible D gene (6 bases). This CDR3 is 13 amino acids long. Germline V CDR1 and CDR2: SGHDN, FVKESK. With 1 base removed from V and 5 bases from J, the gap between germline ends came to 9 bases. The CDR3 sequence: CASSQAGGNEQYF. The CDR3 DNA reads as TGTGCCAGCAGCCAAGCTGGCGGGAACGAGCAGTACTTC.

The chain couples TRBV3-1 (or the pseudogene TRBV3-2) to TRBJ1-2; no definite D call. V gave up 0 bases and J gave up 3 bases, with 8 bases separating them. There are 14 residues in the CDR3. Germline-derived CDR1 and CDR2 are LGHDT and YNNKEL (reference sequence). The DNA of the CDR3 is TGTGCCAGCAGCCAAGATGTACAGTACTATGGCTACACCTTC. Its translation: CASSQDVQYYGYTF.

This rearrangement joins TRBV19 to TRBJ1-3; D possibly corresponds to TRBD1 (6 bases). Between the trimmed V and J ends, which lost 10 bases and 4 bases, there was a span of 14 bases. The CDR3 loop spans 13 amino acids. CDR1 and CDR2 (germline): LNHDA, SQIVND (reference sequence). The CDR3 reads CATGDTSGNTIYF. CDR3 DNA: TGTGCCACTGGGGACACAAGCGGAAACACCATATATTTT.

J is TRBJ2-7 and V is TRBV19, with D possibly matching TRBD1 (6 bases). The CDR3 extends over 14 amino acids. Germline values: CDR1 LNHDA, CDR2 SQIVND (reference sequence). Trimming pared 9 bases from V and 6 bases from J, leaving 21 bases between. In DNA form, the CDR3 reads TGTGCCAGACGGGACACCGGATTTTGGGGCGAGCAGTACTTC. Its protein product is CARRDTGFWGEQYF.

The chain couples TRBV19 to TRBJ1-2, with TRBD1 matching over 7 bases. V shed 5 bases and J 6 bases; nucleotides not matched to a gene: 15. The CDR3 is 16 residues long. Germline V lookup: CDR1 LNHDA, CDR2 SQIVND (reference sequence). The CDR3 is CASSLNPPGQTNGYTF. CDR3 DNA: TGTGCCAGTAGTCTCAACCCTCCGGGACAGACAAATGGCTACACCTTC.

The chain employs TRBV2 and TRBJ2-1; 15 bases are a match to TRBD2. The J segment lost 15 bases and the V segment lost 7 bases, leaving 7 bases of the junction unmatched. CDR3 size: 13 residues. Germline CDR1 reads SNHLY; CDR2 reads FYNNEI. The CDR3 nucleotides are TGTGCCAGCACAAGGACTAGCGGGGGGGATCGGTTCTTC. Protein sequence: CASTRTSGGDRFF.

The J gene is TRBJ1-1, the V gene TRBV5-1; D perhaps matches TRBD1 (5 bases). The V end was cut by 1 base, the J end by 5 bases, with 18 bases between. This CDR3 has 16 residues. Germline-derived CDR1 and CDR2 are SGHRS and YFSETQ. The CDR3 DNA sequence: TGCGCCAGCAGCTTGACTCCGACTGTAGGGGTGACTGAAGCTTTCTTT. It translates to CASSLTPTVGVTEAFF.

This rearrangement joins TRBV4-3 to TRBJ2-7, with 9 bases that match TRBD2. The CDR3 totals 15 residues. The J segment lost 1 base and the V segment lost 2 bases, leaving 3 bases of the junction unmatched. Looked up from germline, CDR1 is LGHNA and CDR2 is YSLEER. The CDR3 is CASSQLAGESYEQYF. The CDR3 DNA reads TGCGCCAGCAGCCAATTAGCGGGAGAGTCCTACGAGCAGTACTTC.

This rearrangement joins TRBV27 to TRBJ2-7; 7 nucleotides align to TRBD1. In germline, CDR1 is MNHEY, CDR2 SMNVEV (reference sequence). V lost 6 bases to trimming and J lost 1 base; unmatched junction nucleotides: 9. This CDR3 is 15 amino acids long. This chain's CDR3 is CASRPSNRGSYEQYF. The CDR3 DNA reads as TGTGCCAGCAGGCCCTCGAACAGGGGATCCTACGAGCAGTACTTC.

This rearrangement joins TRBV5-1 to TRBJ1-2; TRBD1 matches at 8 bases. The CDR3 length is 14 residues. The V gene's germline CDR1 is SGHRS and CDR2 YFSETQ. Trimming took 0 bases from V and 8 from J; bases not matched to a gene: 6. The CDR3 region is CASSLAIGTGGYTF. CDR3 in DNA: TGCGCCAGCAGCTTGGCCATCGGGACAGGAGGCTACACCTTC.

The chain couples TRBV6-1 to TRBJ2-3; TRBD2 matches at 12 bases. The CDR3 sequence is 16 residues long. Germline CDR1 and CDR2: MNHNS and SASEGT. Germline trimming cut 4 bases from V and 5 bases from J; bases unmatched to any gene: 7. CDR3 DNA sequence: TGTGCCAGCAGTGGGCGACTAGCGGGAGCGGTAGATACGCAGTATTTT. Amino acid sequence: CASSGRLAGAVDTQYF.

The genes are TRBV2 and TRBJ1-2, with 7 nucleotides matching TRBD1. The CDR3 sequence is 14 residues long. V shed 2 bases, J shed 7 bases, and the junction held 7 bases outside the gene matches. The germline CDR1 and CDR2 sequences are SNHLY and FYNNEI. CDR3 nucleotide sequence: TGTGCCAGCAGTGAATCCCCAGGGGGTTTTGGCTACACCTTC. This codes for CASSESPGGFGYTF.